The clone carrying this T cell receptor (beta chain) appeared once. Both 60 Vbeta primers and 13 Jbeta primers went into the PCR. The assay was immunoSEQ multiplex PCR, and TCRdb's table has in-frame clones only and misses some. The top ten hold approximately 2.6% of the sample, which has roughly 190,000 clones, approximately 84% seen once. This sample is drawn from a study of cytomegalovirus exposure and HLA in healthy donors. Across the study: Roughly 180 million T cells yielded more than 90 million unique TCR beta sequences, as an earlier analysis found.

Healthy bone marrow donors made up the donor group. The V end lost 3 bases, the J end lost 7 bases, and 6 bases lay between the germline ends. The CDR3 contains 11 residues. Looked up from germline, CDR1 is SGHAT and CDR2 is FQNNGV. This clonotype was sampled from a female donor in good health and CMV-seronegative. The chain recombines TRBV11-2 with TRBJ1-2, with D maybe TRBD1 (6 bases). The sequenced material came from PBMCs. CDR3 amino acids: CASSLGAGYTF. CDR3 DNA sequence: TGTGCCAGCAGCTTGGGGGCTGGCTACACCTTC.